This T cell receptor beta chain derives from a study of T cells in Graves' hyperthyroidism and ophthalmopathy. Amplification targeted TCR beta CDR3 regions from RNA transcripts. The HTBI primer set drove a first-round RT-PCR of the TCR CDR3. TCRdb called the multiplex PCR reads again in MiXCR, with one record for every CDR3 protein. This table has about 210,000 distinct CDR3 sequences, roughly 18% appearing once. Trimming shortened V by 6 bases and J by 0 bases, and 12 bases separated the two germline ends. Germline V gives CDR1 SNHLY, CDR2 FYNNEI. The CDR3 has 15 amino acids. Patients aged 18 to 65 had newly diagnosed hyperthyroidism lasting under 2 months. Diagnostic assessment was based on clinical symptoms, serum thyroxine and TRAb, thyroid ultrasound and orbital computed tomography.

This chain joins TRBV2 and TRBJ2-4; D unclear. The TCR sequence derives from a man between 50 and 59 years old with Graves' hyperthyroidism. The sample comprised blood. CDR3 sequence: CASSSHGLAKNIQYF. Written as DNA, the CDR3 is TGTGCCAGCAGCTCGCACGGGTTAGCCAAAAACATTCAGTACTTC.